One and the same sample provided the 21 T cell receptor beta chains below, sequenced in a study of T cells after yellow fever vaccination. TCRdb reprocessed the 5' RACE reads with MiXCR, giving one entry per CDR3 protein. The table has about 580,000 distinct CDR3 sequences, around a sixth seen once. The source material was PBMCs, sampled about 5 days after the first yellow fever vaccination. These receptors were taken from a man aged 18 to 30 who received the YFV17D yellow fever vaccine.

This sequence joins TRBV6-2 or TRBV6-3 and TRBJ2-4; no definite D call. The germline V gene encodes CDR1 MNHEY and CDR2 SVGEGT. Trimming stripped 4 bases from V and 7 bases from J, with 14 bases between. The CDR3 consists of 14 residues. CDR3 in DNA: TGTGCCAGCAGTTTTGTGGGAATTGGGAACATTCAGTACTTC. Translating gives CASSFVGIGNIQYF.

This rearrangement joins TRBV11-2 to TRBJ1-1; 9 nucleotides match TRBD1. With V trimmed by 5 bases and J by 4 bases, 8 bases remained unmatched. The CDR3 has 15 residues. CDR1 is SGHAT, CDR2 FQNNGV, per germline. This chain's CDR3 is CASSPSRDRATEAFF. The CDR3 bases are TGTGCCAGCAGCCCCTCCAGGGACAGGGCCACTGAAGCTTTCTTT.

This clonotype was counted once. V gene TRBV6-5 combines with J gene TRBJ1-2; D is uncertain. Trimming stripped 5 bases from V and 8 bases from J, with 18 bases between. The CDR3 extends over 14 amino acids. The germline gives CDR1 MNHEY, CDR2 SVGAGI. CDR3 amino acids: CASSHPVGRGGYTF. The CDR3 DNA reads TGTGCCAGCAGTCACCCGGTAGGGCGTGGGGGCTACACCTTC.

V is TRBV4-3 and J is TRBJ1-6, with D possibly being TRBD1 (6 bases). Between the trimmed V and J ends, which lost 2 bases and 7 bases, there was a span of 12 bases. The CDR3 has 15 residues. The germline CDR1 and CDR2 sequences are LGHNA and YSLEER. The DNA for the CDR3 is TGCGCCAGCAGCCAACAAGGGACAAGAAATTCACCCCTCCACTTT. Protein: CASSQQGTRNSPLHF.

This clonotype occurred a few times. This rearrangement joins TRBV4-3 to TRBJ2-5; no firm D call. Trimming shortened V by 2 bases and J by 1 base, and 11 bases separated the two germline ends. Germline-derived CDR1 and CDR2 are LGHNA and YSLEER. This CDR3 has 15 residues. The CDR3 reads CASSQQTDVQETQYF. As DNA, the CDR3 is TGCGCCAGCAGCCAACAGACGGACGTCCAAGAGACCCAGTACTTC.

This clonotype was seen repeatedly, ten times or more. This rearrangement joins TRBV7-9 to TRBJ1-4, with D hard to call. The CDR3 runs to 14 residues. Between the trimmed V and J ends, which lost 3 bases and 8 bases, there was a span of 13 bases. Germline V CDR1 and CDR2: SEHNR, FQNEAQ (reference sequence). Here the CDR3 reads CASSFMGSREKLFF. The CDR3 DNA reads as TGTGCCAGCAGCTTTATGGGAAGTCGAGAAAAACTGTTTTTT.

The J gene is TRBJ2-2, the V gene TRBV5-5; D not certain. Germline-derived CDR1 and CDR2 are SGHKS and YYEKEE (reference sequence). V lost 0 bases, J lost 7 bases, and 10 bases lay in between. The CDR3 loop spans 14 amino acids. The CDR3 here is CASSLELLLGELFF. The CDR3 DNA follows: TGTGCCAGCAGCTTGGAATTACTCCTCGGGGAGCTGTTTTTT.

This clonotype has more than one count but fewer than ten. V gene TRBV5-1 combines with J gene TRBJ2-1, with 13 bases matching TRBD2. This CDR3 contains 17 residues. Germline V gene lookup returns CDR1 SGHRS and CDR2 YFSETQ. V dropped 1 base and J dropped 7; count of bases not matched to a gene: 8. CDR3 sequence: CASSLFTSGGALNEQFF. For the CDR3, the DNA is TGCGCCAGCAGCTTGTTCACTAGCGGGGGGGCCTTGAATGAGCAGTTCTTC.

At least ten counts were recorded for this clonotype. The chain links TRBV4-3 to TRBJ2-3; TRBD1 or TRBD2 may be the D gene (5 bases each). Germline CDR1 is LGHNA and CDR2 is YSLEER. Between the trimmed V and J ends, which lost 3 bases and 0 bases, there was a span of 13 bases. The CDR3 is 16 amino acids. The CDR3 bases are TGCGCCAGCAGCCAGTCCGGGACGGCAAGCACAGATACGCAGTATTTT. This sequence encodes CASSQSGTASTDTQYF.

This clonotype was recorded a few times. This chain links TRBV5-1 with TRBJ1-6, with a weak D call TRBD1 (6 bases). Trimming pared 2 bases from V and 5 bases from J, leaving 11 bases between. Germline V gives CDR1 SGHRS, CDR2 YFSETQ. This CDR3 comprises 15 residues. Written as DNA, the CDR3 is TGCGCCAGCAGCTTTCAGGGGATGGATAATTCACCCCTCCACTTT. Translated: CASSFQGMDNSPLHF.

This clonotype occurred a few times. This sequence joins TRBV18 and TRBJ2-1, with TRBD1 matching over 8 bases. The CDR3 consists of 15 residues. The trim removed 1 base at V and 8 bases at J, leaving 7 bases unmatched. Germline V CDR1 and CDR2: KGHSH, LQKENI. The CDR3 nucleotides are TGTGCCAGCTCACCACGCTACAGGGGGGCGGATGAGCAGTTCTTC. Protein: CASSPRYRGADEQFF.

This clonotype was detected only a few times. The V call is TRBV9, the J call TRBJ2-2, with a tentative D call TRBD2 (6 bases). V was shortened by 0 bases and J by 4 bases, with 13 bases between the two germline ends. The CDR3 covers 16 residues. Germline CDR1 SGDLS, CDR2 YYNGEE. The CDR3 coding sequence is TGTGCCAGCAGCGTAGGAGAAACTAGCCCCACCGGGGAGCTGTTTTTT. It yields the protein CASSVGETSPTGELFF.

The sample holds a few counts of this clonotype. The rearrangement uses TRBV20-1 and TRBJ2-5, with 10 bases matching TRBD2. V gave up 2 bases and J gave up 2 bases; unmatched junction bases: 2. The germline V gene has CDR1 DFQATT and CDR2 SNEGSKA (reference sequence). CDR3 length: 14 amino acids. The CDR3 region is CSARLAGEQETQYF. The CDR3 nucleotides are TGCAGTGCTAGACTAGCGGGGGAACAAGAGACCCAGTACTTC.

The chain links TRBV20-1 to TRBJ1-2; D possibly corresponds to TRBD1 (6 bases). V was clipped by 3 bases and J by 2 bases, with 13 bases between them. CDR1 and CDR2 from the germline V gene are DFQATT and SNEGSKA (reference sequence). This CDR3 spans 14 amino acids. The DNA of the CDR3 is TGCAGTGCTAGCCCCCCAACAGGGAACTATGGCTACACCTTC. This sequence encodes CSASPPTGNYGYTF.

The CDR3 loop is CASSFGDRSTDTQYF. The CDR3 nucleotides read TGTGCCAGCAGCTTTGGGGACAGAAGCACAGATACGCAGTATTTT. This chain links TRBV12-1 with TRBJ2-3; TRBD1 is taken as the D call from the table, unchecked against the DNA. TRBV12-1 counts as a pseudogene. The CDR3 extends over 15 amino acids.

J is TRBJ2-2 and V is TRBV15; unclear D gene. CDR3 length equals 16 residues. Trimming took off 0 bases at V and 1 base at J, with 9 bases between the two ends. Germline loops: CDR1 LNHNV, CDR2 YYDKDF (reference sequence). The CDR3 DNA sequence: TGTGCCACCAGCAGAGATCAGTTAGGGAACACCGGGGAGCTGTTTTTT. Amino acids: CATSRDQLGNTGELFF.

This clonotype was found a few times. The chain is built from TRBV29-1 and TRBJ2-2, with a possible D match to TRBD2 (5 bases). V was trimmed by 4 bases and J by 3 bases, leaving 6 bases between them. CDR1 and CDR2 from the germline V gene are SQVTM and ANQGSEA. The CDR3 spans 12 residues. In DNA form, the CDR3 reads TGCAGCGTTGCGCGGGACACCGGGGAGCTGTTTTTT. Its protein is CSVARDTGELFF.

The chain recombines TRBV5-1 with TRBJ1-2, with D possibly being TRBD1 (6 bases). V lost 4 bases to trimming and J lost 6 bases, with 16 bases between them. This CDR3 contains 14 residues. The germline CDR1 and CDR2 sequences are SGHRS and YFSETQ. The CDR3: CASSGGQPGNGYTF. The CDR3 region has the DNA TGCGCCAGCAGCGGAGGACAGCCTGGCAATGGCTACACCTTC.

This clonotype has just a few counts. J is TRBJ1-3 and V is TRBV25-1; unclear D gene. CDR1 is MGHDK, CDR2 SYGVNS, per germline. The CDR3 is 11 amino acids. The V and J ends lost 5 bases and 4 bases respectively, with 3 bases between them. The CDR3 protein is CASSTGNTIYF. DNA for the CDR3: TGTGCCAGCAGTACCGGAAACACCATATATTTT.

Many counts were recorded for this clonotype. The genes are TRBV10-3 and TRBJ2-5; D unresolved. The CDR3 consists of 13 residues. Germline lookup yields CDR1 ENHRY and CDR2 SYGVKD. V dropped 2 bases and J dropped 0 bases, with 4 bases sitting between them. The DNA for the CDR3 is TGTGCCATCAGTGAGCTGTACCAAGAGACCCAGTACTTC. Translating gives CAISELYQETQYF.

The chain combines TRBV29-1 with TRBJ1-1; no clear D. V lost 6 bases to trimming and J lost 12 bases, with 8 bases between them. The CDR3 totals 8 residues. CDR1 is SQVTM, CDR2 ANQGSEA, per germline. CDR3 sequence (DNA): TGCAGCGTCTTGGGAACTTTCTTT. Its protein is CSVLGTFF.